What follows are 7 T cell receptor beta chains derived from one specimen sequenced in a study of spatial heterogeneity in lung cancer. Study results and caveats: Tumor mutation counts were tracked by expanded intratumoral alpha and beta TCR counts.

TCRdb used MiXCR to reprocess the 5' RACE reads, holding one entry per CDR3 protein. In the table there are around 8,000 distinct CDR3 sequences, almost 8.5% of which are singletons. Time point in this sample: sample taken at primary tumor resection. The antigens for these receptors are not known. The specimen was lung tumor tissue, collected at surgery. The receptors shown here come from a male donor with early-stage non-small cell lung cancer.

The sample holds many counts of this clonotype. This beta chain lies outside the target of a library built for alpha chains; its clone size means little. The rearrangement joins TRBV5-5 to TRBJ1-1; 8 nucleotides align to TRBD1. CDR1 is SGHKS and CDR2 is YYEKEE in the germline V gene (reference sequence). V shed 4 bases, J shed 3 bases, and the junction held 5 bases outside the gene matches. The CDR3 loop spans 14 amino acids. Written as DNA, the CDR3 is TGTGCCAGCAGCGGACGACAGGGGTACACTGAAGCTTTCTTT. It yields the protein CASSGRQGYTEAFF.

This clonotype was seen repeatedly, ten times or more. Little can be read into the size of this beta chain, an off-target read in a library designed for alpha chains. The rearrangement joins TRBV11-2 to TRBJ1-1; D may be TRBD1 (5 bases). This CDR3 contains 13 residues. Trimming took 2 bases from V and 6 from J, leaving 10 bases between them. The germline gives CDR1 SGHAT, CDR2 FQNNGV. CDR3 amino acids: CASSLYRTAEAFF. The CDR3 bases are TGTGCCAGCAGCTTATACAGGACCGCTGAAGCTTTCTTT.

This clonotype was counted ten times or more. As an off-target read in a library built for alpha chains, this beta chain has a frequency of little significance. The rearrangement links TRBV3-1 to TRBJ1-1; D not resolved. Germline-derived CDR1 and CDR2 are LGHDT and YNNKEL (reference sequence). This CDR3 spans 14 amino acids. Between the trimmed V and J ends, which lost 5 bases and 1 base, there was a span of 11 bases. This CDR3 reads CASSTRPGNTEAFF. The CDR3 coding sequence is TGTGCCAGCAGCACCAGACCAGGGAACACTGAAGCTTTCTTT.

By share, this clonotype ranks as medium-sized. This beta chain lies outside the target of a library built for alpha chains; its clone size means little. This chain uses TRBV6-6 with TRBJ1-2; TRBD1 might be the D (5 bases). The CDR3 sequence is 13 residues long. The V gene lost 5 bases and the J gene lost 1 base, with 8 bases spanning the gap. Germline values: CDR1 MNHNY, CDR2 SVGAGI (reference sequence). The CDR3 is CASSLQGNYGYTF. The DNA of the CDR3 is TGTGCCAGCAGTCTCCAGGGTAACTATGGCTACACCTTC.

The table lists this clonotype with many counts. The library was prepared for alpha chains; this beta chain is a stray read, so its frequency means little. The gene calls are TRBV19 and TRBJ2-1, with 9 nucleotides matching TRBD2. V lost 7 bases, J lost 3 bases, and 10 bases stayed unmatched. Germline CDR1 is LNHDA and CDR2 is SQIVND (reference sequence). The CDR3 runs to 16 residues. The DNA of the CDR3 is TGTGCCAGTACCCTACGGGATAGCGGGAGCTACAATGAGCAGTTCTTC. Translated, it gives CASTLRDSGSYNEQFF.

This clonotype was observed at least ten times. As an off-target read in a library built for alpha chains, this beta chain has a frequency of little significance. The rearrangement uses TRBV7-2 and TRBJ2-5; the match to TRBD2 covers 16 bases. CDR3 length: 18 amino acids. In germline, CDR1 is SGHTA, CDR2 FQGNSA. V lost 4 bases, J lost 1 base, and 6 bases stayed unmatched. CDR3 region: CASSSGLAGGPVQETQYF. For the CDR3, the DNA is TGTGCCAGCAGCTCGGGACTAGCGGGAGGGCCCGTCCAAGAGACCCAGTACTTC.

This clonotype occurred many times. This beta chain came through as a stray read in a library set up for alpha chains, and its size says little. V usage is TRBV6-2 or TRBV6-3 and J usage is TRBJ2-7; perhaps TRBD2 as D (6 bases). Germline CDR1 MNHEY, CDR2 SVGEGT. Trimming removed 2 bases at V and 3 bases at J, with 11 bases between. The CDR3 loop spans 14 amino acids. The CDR3 DNA sequence: TGTGCCAGCAGTTACCCCGGGAGCCTCTACGAGCAGTACTTC. Translated: CASSYPGSLYEQYF.